This passage covers 11 T cell receptor beta chains from one sample sequenced in a study of blood T cell repertoires in COVID-19. Measured with immunoSEQ multiplex PCR; TCRdb has only the in-frame clones, and not every one. The sample has 120,000 to 150,000 clones; 84% are singletons. The specimen sequenced was peripheral blood. The receptors were sampled from a man younger than 45 with COVID-19, enrolled during active disease.

The gene calls are TRBV7-8 and TRBJ2-1, with D possibly matching TRBD2 (6 bases). Trimming removed 1 base at V and 2 bases at J, with 9 bases between. Per germline, CDR1 SGHVS and CDR2 FQNEAQ. This CDR3 spans 15 amino acids. The CDR3 sequence is CASSLVRTTYNEQFF. The DNA for the CDR3 is TGTGCCAGCAGCTTAGTTCGGACTACCTACAATGAGCAGTTCTTC.

The rearrangement uses TRBV27 and TRBJ1-2, with TRBD1 matching 10 bases. In germline, CDR1 is MNHEY, CDR2 SMNVEV (reference sequence). The CDR3 extends over 14 amino acids. V was pared by 6 bases and J by 5 bases, with 6 bases of the junction left unmatched. The CDR3 loop reads CASSRTGGRYGYTF. DNA of the CDR3: TGTGCCAGCAGCCGGACAGGGGGACGGTATGGCTACACCTTC.

V is TRBV2 and J is TRBJ2-5, with TRBD2 identical over 10 bases. Germline assignment: CDR1 SNHLY and CDR2 FYNNEI. V lost 9 bases, J lost 3 bases, and 7 bases stayed unmatched. CDR3 size: 14 residues. The CDR3 DNA is TGTGCCAGTCTGTCCGGGACTAGCGAAGAGACCCAGTACTTC. This codes for CASLSGTSEETQYF. Variable domain in full (rest from reference TRBV2 and TRBJ2-5): EPEVTQTPSHQVTQMGQEVILRCVPISNHLYFYWYRQILGQKVEFLVSFYNNEISEKSEIFDDQFSVERPDGSNFTLKIRSTKLEDSAMYFCASLSGTSEETQYFGPGTRLLVL.

The rearrangement joins TRBV19 to TRBJ1-5; D possibly corresponds to TRBD1 (6 bases). The CDR3 totals 15 residues. Trimming pared 3 bases from V and 7 bases from J, leaving 16 bases between. CDR1 is LNHDA and CDR2 is SQIVND in the germline V gene (reference sequence). The CDR3 DNA sequence: TGTGCCAGTAGTATTTCACAGGGTCTAATACAGCCCCAGCATTTT. Translated, it gives CASSISQGLIQPQHF.

The chain is built from TRBV27 and TRBJ2-6, with D uncertain. V shed 2 bases and J shed 1 base, with 15 bases lying between them. The germline V gene has CDR1 MNHEY and CDR2 SMNVEV (reference sequence). The CDR3 runs 18 residues. CDR3 sequence (DNA): TGTGCCAGCAGTTTACAATCCCGCCTGAGGTCTGGGGCCAACGTCCTGACTTTC. Encoded protein: CASSLQSRLRSGANVLTF.

This chain joins TRBV5-3 and TRBJ1-4; 10 bases align to TRBD1. TRBV5-3 is flagged as an ORF with uncertain function. Trimming at V came to 4 bases and at J to 10 bases, leaving 7 bases not matched to a gene. This CDR3 contains 14 residues. CDR3 bases: TGTGCCAGAAGCCCCGGGACAGGGGAAAGAAAACTGTTTTTT. Translated, it gives CARSPGTGERKLFF.

The chain recombines TRBV6-5 with TRBJ1-2, with D possibly TRBD1 on 5 matching bases. The V end was cut by 6 bases, the J end by 2 bases, with 13 bases between. The CDR3 sequence is 14 residues long. The germline V gene encodes CDR1 MNHEY and CDR2 SVGAGI. The CDR3 protein is CASSPGHLNYGYTF. CDR3 nucleotide sequence: TGTGCCAGCAGCCCCGGACACCTAAACTATGGCTACACCTTC.

V gene TRBV27 combines with J gene TRBJ1-6; 12 nucleotides agree with TRBD1. The ends lost 6 bases at V and 14 bases at J; junction bases unmatched: 8. The CDR3 is 14 residues long. CDR1 is MNHEY and CDR2 is SMNVEV in the germline V gene (reference sequence). CDR3 in DNA: TGTGCCAGCAGGGGCGGGACAGGGGGCAAGGCCCTCCACTTT. Amino acids: CASRGGTGGKALHF.

In its sample, this clone was seen once. The chain joins TRBV19 to TRBJ2-5; 8 bases are shared with TRBD2. Germline V gene lookup returns CDR1 LNHDA and CDR2 SQIVND (reference sequence). The V and J ends lost 3 bases and 2 bases, in that order; junction bases with no gene match: 2. The CDR3 has 14 amino acids. CDR3 sequence (DNA): TGTGCCAGTAGTATGGGGACTAGGCAAGAGACCCAGTACTTC. It codes for CASSMGTRQETQYF.

This chain joins TRBV28 and TRBJ1-2; D not resolved. Germline V gives CDR1 MDHEN, CDR2 SYDVKM. The CDR3 has 13 residues. Trimming cost V 8 bases and J 2 bases, with 12 bases left between them. CDR3 residues: CASGLPGNYGYTF. The CDR3, as DNA: TGTGCCAGCGGACTCCCGGGGAACTATGGCTACACCTTC.

The chain's CDR3 is CASSQVGGRSGRVTDTQYF. DNA of the CDR3: TGCGCCAGCAGCCAAGTTGGCGGACGAAGCGGGAGGGTCACAGATACGCAGTATTTT. This chain uses TRBV4-3 with TRBJ2-3, with 10 bases lining up with TRBD2. This CDR3 is 19 amino acids long. Per germline, CDR1 LGHNA and CDR2 YSLEER. V shed 1 base and J 2 bases; nucleotides not matched to a gene: 12.